These 27 T cell receptor beta chains originate from one sample sequenced in a study of Ad26.COV2.S vaccination and SARS-CoV-2 variants. This table comes from immunoSEQ multiplex PCR, and its TCRdb copy is limited to in-frame clones, with some not included. The data show about 460,000 clones, 70% to 90% seen once. Treatment denoted: roughly 20 received Ad26.COV2.S at low or high dose, single or two shots; roughly 5 received placebo; per-sample allocation not given. Sampling happened 63 days after the first vaccine or placebo injection. The source was peripheral blood, collected in a trial of Ad26.COV2.S vaccine versus placebo. These receptors all stem from a person between 18 and 59 years old who received the Ad26.COV2.S COVID-19 vaccine or a placebo.

The J gene is TRBJ1-2, the V gene TRBV30, with no clear D. V shed 4 bases and J shed 4 bases, with 13 bases lying between them. CDR1 and CDR2 from the germline V gene are GTSNPN and SVGIG (reference sequence). The CDR3 has 13 amino acids. CDR3 residues: CAWKAIGSYGYTF. In DNA form, the CDR3 reads TGTGCCTGGAAGGCCATCGGGAGCTATGGCTACACCTTC. The full variable domain, rest sourced from reference TRBV30 and TRBJ1-2, is SQTIHQWPATLVQPVGSPLSLECTVEGTSNPNLYWYRQAAGRGLQLLFYSVGIGQISSEVPQNLSASRPQDRQFILSSKKLLLSDSGFYLCAWKAIGSYGYTFGSGTRLTVV.

This clone was recorded once. This chain connects TRBV4-2 to TRBJ1-5, with no clear D. Trimming took 1 base from V and 5 from J, leaving 9 bases between them. Germline V lookup: CDR1 LGHNA, CDR2 YNFKEQ. This CDR3 is 14 amino acids long. CDR3 DNA: TGTGCCAGCAGCCAAGGGGTGATCCATCAGCCCCAGCATTTT. It yields the protein CASSQGVIHQPQHF.

The chain uses TRBV29-1 and TRBJ2-6; D tentatively fits TRBD1 or TRBD2 (5 bases each). V lost 5 bases, J lost 4 bases, and 12 bases lay in between. Germline CDR1 is SQVTM and CDR2 is ANQGSEA. CDR3 size: 14 residues. CDR3: CSVYQGAGANVLTF. The CDR3 nucleotides read TGCAGCGTTTATCAGGGAGCAGGGGCCAACGTCCTGACTTTC.

The genes are TRBV5-4 and TRBJ2-2; no clear D gene. The CDR3 totals 13 residues. Trimming stripped 4 bases from V and 4 bases from J, with 8 bases between. Germline-derived CDR1 and CDR2 are SGHNT and YYREEE (reference sequence). CDR3 in DNA: TGTGCCAGCAGCCCGGAACGCACCGGGGAGCTGTTTTTT. Translated: CASSPERTGELFF.

The chain has TRBV7-3 and TRBJ2-1, with 7 bases aligning to TRBD1. Germline CDR1 and CDR2: SGHTA and FQGTGA. The ends lost 0 bases at V and 5 bases at J; junction bases unmatched: 4. The CDR3 spans 15 residues. CDR3 protein: CASSLTGDRNNEQFF. The CDR3 DNA reads as TGTGCCAGCAGCTTAACGGGGGACAGAAACAATGAGCAGTTCTTC. The whole variable domain, filled in from reference TRBV7-3 and TRBJ2-1, reads GAGVSQTPSNKVTEKGKYVELRCDPISGHTALYWYRQSLGQGPEFLIYFQGTGAADDSGLPNDRFFAVRPEGSVSTLKIQRTERGDSAVYLCASSLTGDRNNEQFFGPGTRLTVL.

CDR3 loop: CASSSIWLAGSSYNEQFF. In DNA, the CDR3 is TGTGCCAGCAGTTCGATTTGGCTAGCGGGAAGCTCCTACAATGAGCAGTTCTTC. V usage is TRBV6-2 or TRBV6-3 and J usage is TRBJ2-1, with 9 nucleotides matching TRBD2. This CDR3 has 18 amino acids. With 4 bases clipped from V and 0 bases from J, the junction kept 10 bases outside the gene matches. Germline assignment: CDR1 MNHEY and CDR2 SVGEGT.

The chain carries TRBV10-2 and TRBJ2-1, with a possible D match to TRBD2 (6 bases). The germline CDR1 and CDR2 sequences are WSHSY and SAAADI. V was trimmed by 4 bases and J by 4 bases, leaving 11 bases between them. The CDR3 extends over 14 amino acids. The CDR3 reads CASSGGEVYNEQFF. The DNA of the CDR3 is TGCGCCAGCAGTGGGGGGGAAGTTTACAATGAGCAGTTCTTC.

The rearrangement uses TRBV24-1 and TRBJ2-1; TRBD1 matches at 7 bases. The CDR3 loop spans 11 amino acids. V shed 10 bases, J shed 6 bases, and the junction held 2 bases outside the gene matches. Germline V gene data show CDR1 as KGHDR and CDR2 as SFDVKD. Written as DNA, the CDR3 is TGTGCCACAGGACAGGTCAATGAGCAGTTCTTC. It specifies CATGQVNEQFF.

The J gene is TRBJ1-5, the V gene TRBV21-1; TRBD1 is the table's D call, not checked against the DNA. TRBV21-1 is tagged as a pseudogene. The CDR3 spans 15 residues. The CDR3 DNA is TGTGCCAGCAGCAAGGGGCGGACAGGGGTTCAGCCCCAGCATTTT. Its translation: CASSKGRTGVQPQHF.

CDR3: CASSVGTVYYNEQFF. CDR3 DNA sequence: TGTGCCAGCAGCGTCGGGACAGTCTACTACAATGAGCAGTTCTTC. This rearrangement joins TRBV6-2 or TRBV6-3 to TRBJ2-1, with 7 bases lining up with TRBD1. Germline trimming cut 6 bases from V and 3 bases from J; bases unmatched to any gene: 8. The CDR3 contains 15 residues. Germline V gene sequence: CDR1 MNHEY, CDR2 SVGEGT.

In this sample, this clone turned up once. The J gene is TRBJ2-7, the V gene TRBV30; TRBD2 matches at 8 bases. Germline CDR1 is GTSNPN and CDR2 is SVGIG (reference sequence). CDR3 length: 11 amino acids. Trimming cost V 5 bases and J 6 bases; bases outside gene matches: 3. The CDR3 loop reads CAWGTSFEQYF. In DNA form, the CDR3 reads TGTGCCTGGGGGACTAGTTTCGAGCAGTACTTC.

This clone was picked up one time. The chain joins TRBV9 to TRBJ1-1, with D perhaps TRBD1 (5 bases). Trimming took 7 bases from V and 1 from J, leaving 5 bases between them. Germline V lookup: CDR1 SGDLS, CDR2 YYNGEE. This CDR3 comprises 11 residues. The CDR3 DNA reads TGTGCCAGCGGGACGAACACTGAAGCTTTCTTT. Amino acid sequence: CASGTNTEAFF.

This clone was seen only once. Here the CDR3 reads CASSLLPGGISYNEQFF. CDR3 coding DNA: TGTGCCAGCAGCCTCCTCCCTGGGGGCATTAGCTACAATGAGCAGTTCTTC. J is TRBJ2-1 and V is TRBV7-8; a weak D match, TRBD1 (6 bases). The germline V gene has CDR1 SGHVS and CDR2 FQNEAQ. The CDR3 runs 17 residues. V lost 5 bases to trimming and J lost 3 bases, with 20 bases between them.

This clone was seen just once. V usage is TRBV13 and J usage is TRBJ2-2; 7 positions match TRBD1. Trimming removed 4 bases from V and 7 bases from J; junction bases left unmatched: 6. Germline V gene sequence: CDR1 PRHDT, CDR2 FYEKMQ (reference sequence). This CDR3 contains 14 residues. CDR3 region: CASSSTGSGGELFF. CDR3 DNA: TGTGCCAGCAGCTCGACAGGGTCGGGCGGGGAGCTGTTTTTT.

The J gene is TRBJ2-1, the V gene TRBV2, with TRBD1 matching over 7 bases. Germline V lookup: CDR1 SNHLY, CDR2 FYNNEI. The CDR3 runs 14 residues. The junction had 8 bases not matched to a gene; V was cut back by 7 bases and J by 5 bases. CDR3 bases: TGTGCCAGCATCGGCAGGGGGTGGAACAATGAGCAGTTCTTC. Protein product: CASIGRGWNNEQFF.

The rearrangement uses TRBV5-1 and TRBJ2-7; D not resolved. Germline CDR1 is SGHRS and CDR2 is YFSETQ. The length of the CDR3 is 12 residues. Between the trimmed V and J ends, which lost 4 bases and 6 bases, there was a span of 11 bases. CDR3 in DNA: TGCGCCAGCAGCCCCGACATCAGCGAGCAGTACTTC. Protein product: CASSPDISEQYF.

The V and J genes are TRBV6-5 and TRBJ1-2; TRBD1 matches 12 bases. V lost 7 bases, J lost 6 bases, and 9 bases stayed unmatched. Per the germline V gene, CDR1 is MNHEY and CDR2 is SVGAGI. The CDR3 sequence is 15 residues long. This CDR3 reads CASNSAGQGAHGYTF. The CDR3 coding sequence is TGTGCCAGCAATTCCGCGGGACAGGGGGCGCATGGCTACACCTTC.

The chain recombines TRBV10-2 with TRBJ2-7; D is uncertain. Germline V gene lookup returns CDR1 WSHSY and CDR2 SAAADI. The V end lost 3 bases, the J end lost 4 bases, and 10 bases lay between the germline ends. CDR3 length: 13 amino acids. The CDR3 protein is CASSDPSLYEQYF. DNA of the CDR3: TGCGCCAGCAGTGACCCATCTTTGTACGAGCAGTACTTC.

This clone occurred once. This chain links TRBV9 with TRBJ1-4, with TRBD1 matching 9 bases. The germline CDR1 and CDR2 sequences are SGDLS and YYNGEE. This CDR3 region has 17 residues. Unmatched junction bases numbered 7, after V lost 3 bases and J lost 1 base. The CDR3 bases are TGTGCCAGCAGCGCCGGACAGGGGAGAGGAACTAATGAAAAACTGTTTTTT. Translation gives CASSAGQGRGTNEKLFF.

The chain is built from TRBV3-1 (or the pseudogene TRBV3-2) and TRBJ1-2; D ambiguous. CDR3 size: 14 residues. CDR1 is LGHDT, CDR2 YNNKEL, per germline (reference sequence). V gave up 1 base and J gave up 3 bases, with 9 bases separating them. In DNA form, the CDR3 reads TGTGCCAGCAGCCAAGTGAACCAGGACTATGGCTACACCTTC. It encodes CASSQVNQDYGYTF.

About this clone: It is unclear where the CDR3 begins or ends on the DNA, so no DNA is shown, and the CDR3 is as TCRdb lists it. This chain links TRBV6-5 with TRBJ2-3; TRBD2 reflects the table's D call only, with no check against the DNA. Germline V gives CDR1 MNHEY, CDR2 SVGAGI. The CDR3 totals 12 residues, both ends included. The CDR3 spells CASSSSADTQYF.

This rearrangement joins TRBV5-8 to TRBJ2-3; D call uncertain. Germline loops: CDR1 SGHTS, CDR2 YDEGEE. CDR3 length: 13 amino acids. The V and J ends lost 4 bases and 4 bases respectively, with 10 bases between them. CDR3 nucleotides: TGTGCCAGCAGCCGTTGGGCCCCAGATACGCAGTATTTT. As protein: CASSRWAPDTQYF.

This chain's CDR3 is CASRQGLSYNSPLHF. In DNA form, the CDR3 reads TGTGCCAGCAGACAGGGGCTCTCCTATAATTCACCCCTCCACTTT. The V call is TRBV28, the J call TRBJ1-6, with TRBD1 matching 7 bases. The CDR3 covers 15 residues. Germline CDR1 and CDR2: MDHEN and SYDVKM. The V gene end was trimmed by 6 bases and the J gene end by 0 bases; junction bases not matched to a gene: 2.

The gene calls are TRBV28 and TRBJ2-1, with D uncertain. The CDR3 runs to 11 residues. The V gene's germline CDR1 is MDHEN and CDR2 SYDVKM. Trimming cost V 5 bases and J 10 bases, with 9 bases left between them. CDR3 amino acids: CASSTPVEQFF. CDR3 bases: TGTGCCAGCAGTACCCCGGTAGAGCAGTTCTTC.

The rearrangement joins TRBV28 to TRBJ2-1; 9 bases are shared with TRBD2. CDR3 size: 18 residues. V lost 5 bases and J lost 0; bases outside the gene matches: 11. From germline, CDR1 is MDHEN and CDR2 SYDVKM. CDR3 nucleotides: TGTGCCAGCAGTCGGACAGGACTAGCGCTCAGCTCCTACAATGAGCAGTTCTTC. Its translation: CASSRTGLALSSYNEQFF.

This clone has a handful of counts. The V and J genes are TRBV19 and TRBJ1-3; D perhaps matches TRBD1 (6 bases). The CDR3 spans 15 residues. V was trimmed by 4 bases and J by 0 bases, leaving 10 bases between them. From germline, CDR1 is LNHDA and CDR2 SQIVND (reference sequence). The CDR3 region is CASSTSDSSGNTIYF. The CDR3 DNA follows: TGTGCCAGTAGTACCTCGGACAGCTCTGGAAACACCATATATTTT.

The chain carries TRBV13 and TRBJ2-7; 9 bases are shared with TRBD1. The CDR3 loop spans 16 amino acids. V shed 5 bases and J 5 bases; nucleotides not matched to a gene: 13. Germline values: CDR1 PRHDT, CDR2 FYEKMQ (reference sequence). The CDR3 DNA reads as TGTGCCAGCAGCGAAGACCGGGACAGGGTGGTCCACGAGCAGTACTTC. Translated, it gives CASSEDRDRVVHEQYF. Together with reference TRBV13 and TRBJ2-7, the CDR3 gives the full variable domain: AAGVIQSPRHLIKEKRETATLKCYPIPRHDTVYWYQQGPGQDPQFLISFYEKMQSDKGSIPDRFSAQQFSDYHSELNMSSLELGDSALYFCASSEDRDRVVHEQYFGPGTRLTVT.